The 26 T cell receptor beta chains below were found in one sample sequenced in a study of T cell responses to AZD1222 COVID-19 vaccine. Clones were sequenced by immunoSEQ multiplex PCR, and TCRdb holds only the in-frame ones, with some missing. This table has 80,000 to 95,000 clones, 70% to 90% appearing once. Sequencing was performed on peripheral blood, taken on day 0 of MenACWY control vaccination. The receptors originated from an adult in good health.

The V and J genes are TRBV7-3 and TRBJ2-6; D gene ambiguous. The V gene's germline CDR1 is SGHTA and CDR2 FQGTGA. Trimming removed 6 bases at V and 0 bases at J, with 9 bases between. The CDR3 is 15 amino acids. This chain's CDR3 is CASRQTGSGANVLTF. The CDR3 DNA follows: TGTGCCAGCAGACAGACTGGCTCTGGGGCCAACGTCCTGACTTTC.

The chain carries TRBV5-1 and TRBJ2-1, with 10 bases matching TRBD1. The CDR3 totals 16 residues. V was clipped by 4 bases and J by 6 bases; unmatched bases: 10. Germline lookup yields CDR1 SGHRS and CDR2 YFSETQ. CDR3 in amino acids: CASSGWGTGVSNEQFF. In DNA, the CDR3 is TGCGCCAGCAGCGGGTGGGGGACAGGGGTGAGCAATGAGCAGTTCTTC. Complete variable domain (other parts from reference TRBV5-1 and TRBJ2-1): KAGVTQTPRYLIKTRGQQVTLSCSPISGHRSVSWYQQTPGQGLQFLFEYFSETQRNKGNFPGRFSGRQFSNSRSEMNVSTLELGDSALYLCASSGWGTGVSNEQFFGPGTRLTVL.

The genes are TRBV27 and TRBJ1-5; no clear D gene. Trimming pared 8 bases from V and 2 bases from J, leaving 4 bases between. CDR1 MNHEY and CDR2 SMNVEV come from the germline V gene (reference sequence). The CDR3 loop spans 11 amino acids. The CDR3 DNA is TGTGCCAGCGGGCGCAATCAGCCCCAGCATTTT. Its protein is CASGRNQPQHF.

The V call is TRBV5-1, the J call TRBJ2-7; 7 bases align to TRBD1. Germline lookup yields CDR1 SGHRS and CDR2 YFSETQ. V gave up 4 bases and J gave up 3 bases; unmatched junction bases: 7. The CDR3 runs 14 residues. The CDR3 nucleotides read TGCGCCAGCAGCACCAGGACAGGCTACTACGAGCAGTACTTC. It yields the protein CASSTRTGYYEQYF.

This rearrangement joins TRBV3-1 (or the pseudogene TRBV3-2) to TRBJ2-3, with a possible D match to TRBD1 (6 bases). V dropped 6 bases and J dropped 1 base, with 14 bases sitting between them. Per germline, CDR1 LGHDT and CDR2 YNNKEL (reference sequence). The CDR3 is 15 residues long. DNA for the CDR3: TGTGCCAGCAGACTACAGGGATGGGGCACAGATACGCAGTATTTT. As protein: CASRLQGWGTDTQYF.

The J gene is TRBJ2-7, the V gene TRBV5-4; the D gene is possibly TRBD1 (6 bases). The V end lost 2 bases, the J end lost 5 bases, and 11 bases lay between the germline ends. CDR3 size: 13 residues. Germline V lookup: CDR1 SGHNT, CDR2 YYREEE (reference sequence). The CDR3 is CASSLTGINEQYF. As DNA, the CDR3 is TGTGCCAGCAGCTTAACAGGGATCAACGAGCAGTACTTC.

The rearrangement links TRBV29-1 to TRBJ2-7; D is ambiguous. Trimming removed 5 bases from V and 0 bases from J, with 8 bases in between. The germline V gene has CDR1 SQVTM and CDR2 ANQGSEA. The CDR3 is made up of 12 amino acids. For the CDR3, the DNA is TGCAGCGTTATCGGCGGCTCCTACGAGCAGTACTTC. Translating gives CSVIGGSYEQYF.

This chain links TRBV5-8 with TRBJ2-3; 7 nucleotides match TRBD1. This CDR3 spans 16 amino acids. Germline V gene lookup returns CDR1 SGHTS and CDR2 YDEGEE. The ends lost 3 bases at V and 4 bases at J; junction bases unmatched: 11. The CDR3 here is CASSWPGTAQADTQYF. CDR3 sequence (DNA): TGTGCCAGCAGCTGGCCCGGGACAGCCCAGGCAGATACGCAGTATTTT.

In DNA, the CDR3 is TGCGCCAGCAGATATGAGACAGGCTTCTACGAGCAGTACTTC. This encodes CASRYETGFYEQYF. V is TRBV5-1 and J is TRBJ2-7; maybe TRBD1 (6 bases). The V and J ends lost 5 bases and 3 bases respectively, with 15 bases between them. Germline V gene data show CDR1 as SGHRS and CDR2 as YFSETQ. This CDR3 has 14 residues.

This chain joins TRBV11-3 and TRBJ2-2; 7 nucleotides agree with TRBD1. This CDR3 is 14 amino acids long. Germline trimming cut 6 bases from V and 6 bases from J; bases unmatched to any gene: 7. Germline CDR1 is SGHNT and CDR2 is YENEEA. The CDR3 nucleotides read TGTGCCAGCAGACTAGTAGGGACAGCCGGGGAGCTGTTTTTT. Translation: CASRLVGTAGELFF.

The CDR3 loop is CASSYSDETQYF. The CDR3 bases are TGTGCCAGCAGTTACTCCGACGAGACCCAGTACTTC. The V call is TRBV6-2 or TRBV6-3, the J call TRBJ2-5; D is unclear. Trimming pared 0 bases from V and 5 bases from J, leaving 4 bases between. Germline CDR1 MNHEY, CDR2 SVGEGT. This CDR3 is built from 12 residues.

The chain links TRBV27 to TRBJ2-7; 8 bases are shared with TRBD2. Per germline, CDR1 MNHEY and CDR2 SMNVEV (reference sequence). CDR3 length equals 14 residues. J lost 5 bases, V lost 5 bases, and 8 bases had no gene match. CDR3 residues: CASSPGTRNNEQYF. The DNA of the CDR3 is TGTGCCAGCAGTCCCGGGACTAGGAACAACGAGCAGTACTTC.

The chain recombines TRBV11-3 with TRBJ2-1, with D hard to call. The CDR3 totals 12 residues. The V end was cut by 5 bases, the J end by 9 bases, with 11 bases between. Germline CDR1 reads SGHNT; CDR2 reads YENEEA. The CDR3 sequence: CASSLRWGEQFF. In DNA form, the CDR3 reads TGTGCCAGCAGCCTTAGGTGGGGTGAGCAGTTCTTC.

The chain recombines TRBV19 with TRBJ2-7, with D possibly being TRBD1 (6 bases). The CDR3 length is 15 residues. The germline gives CDR1 LNHDA, CDR2 SQIVND (reference sequence). V shed 5 bases and J shed 3 bases, with 17 bases lying between them. The CDR3: CASSPETGSGYEQYF. The CDR3 DNA reads as TGTGCCAGTAGTCCGGAGACAGGTTCGGGCTACGAGCAGTACTTC.

This chain uses TRBV28 with TRBJ2-7; D call uncertain. The CDR3 is 14 residues long. Germline assignment: CDR1 MDHEN and CDR2 SYDVKM. Between the trimmed V and J ends, which lost 2 bases and 2 bases, there was a span of 10 bases. CDR3 sequence reads: CASSLGSLPYEQYF. DNA for the CDR3: TGTGCCAGCAGTTTAGGTTCGCTACCCTACGAGCAGTACTTC.

There are a few counts of this clone. V usage is TRBV27 and J usage is TRBJ1-2; TRBD1 matches at 8 bases. The CDR3 runs 14 residues. The V gene's germline CDR1 is MNHEY and CDR2 SMNVEV (reference sequence). Trimming cost V 5 bases and J 0 bases; bases outside gene matches: 2. The CDR3 sequence: CASSVQGANYGYTF. CDR3 DNA: TGTGCCAGCAGTGTACAGGGGGCTAACTATGGCTACACCTTC.

This chain uses TRBV7-9 with TRBJ1-2, with D hard to call. Germline V gives CDR1 SEHNR, CDR2 FQNEAQ (reference sequence). The V end was cut by 7 bases, the J end by 5 bases, with 11 bases between. The CDR3 spans 12 residues. The DNA of the CDR3 is TGTGCCAGCACCCAGACCCTGTATGGCTACACCTTC. It yields the protein CASTQTLYGYTF.

The CDR3 is CSASGLSYNEQFF. The CDR3 DNA reads TGCAGTGCTAGTGGACTATCCTACAATGAGCAGTTCTTC. The chain recombines TRBV20-1 with TRBJ2-1; a possible D gene is TRBD2 (6 bases). Per the germline V gene, CDR1 is DFQATT and CDR2 is SNEGSKA (reference sequence). V was pared by 3 bases and J by 1 base, with 7 bases between. The CDR3 runs 13 residues.

The rearrangement links TRBV5-3 to TRBJ2-7; possible D gene TRBD1, 6 bases. TRBV5-3 is filed as an ORF, its function uncertain. The CDR3 extends over 12 amino acids. V was pared by 4 bases and J by 7 bases, with 12 bases between. CDR3 protein: CARSPQGWEQYF. CDR3 coding DNA: TGTGCCAGAAGCCCGCAGGGGTGGGAGCAGTACTTC.

The V and J genes are TRBV5-1 and TRBJ2-1; the match to TRBD2 covers 9 bases. Germline lookup yields CDR1 SGHRS and CDR2 YFSETQ. This CDR3 comprises 14 residues. V lost 0 bases, J lost 7 bases, and 2 bases stayed unmatched. In DNA form, the CDR3 reads TGCGCCAGCAGCTTGGTCCTAGCGGGAAATGAGCAGTTCTTC. Protein: CASSLVLAGNEQFF.

This clone has a handful of counts. The chain uses TRBV6-5 and TRBJ2-7; the match to TRBD2 covers 11 bases. V gave up 2 bases and J gave up 2 bases; unmatched junction bases: 5. The CDR3 loop spans 16 amino acids. The germline gives CDR1 MNHEY, CDR2 SVGAGI. The CDR3 reads CASSYDGTSGTYEQYF. CDR3 in DNA: TGTGCCAGCAGTTACGATGGGACTAGCGGAACCTACGAGCAGTACTTC.

CDR3 nucleotides: TGTGCCTCAAAACTCAACTGGGACTCGGGAGAGCAGTACTTC. The encoded protein is CASKLNWDSGEQYF. V is TRBV30 and J is TRBJ2-7, with a tentative D call TRBD2 (6 bases). CDR3 length equals 14 residues. CDR1 is GTSNPN and CDR2 is SVGIG in the germline V gene (reference sequence). V was pared by 7 bases and J by 7 bases, with 23 bases between.

This chain's CDR3 is CASSPRTDTEAFF. The DNA for the CDR3 is TGTGCCAGCTCACCGAGGACAGACACTGAAGCTTTCTTT. The genes are TRBV18 and TRBJ1-1, with D perhaps TRBD1 (6 bases). Trimming pared 3 bases from V and 3 bases from J, leaving 8 bases between. CDR3 length equals 13 residues. Germline assignment: CDR1 KGHSH and CDR2 LQKENI.

The chain links TRBV18 to TRBJ2-2; TRBD1 matches at 12 bases. The CDR3 has 16 amino acids. CDR1 KGHSH and CDR2 LQKENI come from the germline V gene. The V gene end was trimmed by 3 bases and the J gene end by 7 bases; junction bases not matched to a gene: 6. The CDR3 sequence: CASSPSGQGAGGELFF. In DNA, the CDR3 is TGTGCCAGCTCACCTTCGGGACAGGGGGCCGGCGGGGAGCTGTTTTTT.

This chain's CDR3 is CASSSGQISGNTIYF. As DNA, the CDR3 is TGTGCCAGCTCATCCGGGCAGATCTCTGGAAACACCATATATTTT. This chain joins TRBV18 and TRBJ1-3; D remains unclear. Between the trimmed V and J ends, which lost 5 bases and 0 bases, there was a span of 11 bases. Germline assignment: CDR1 KGHSH and CDR2 LQKENI. This CDR3 is 15 amino acids long.

This chain uses TRBV9 with TRBJ2-5, with D perhaps TRBD1 (6 bases). The CDR3 contains 17 residues. Germline CDR1 reads SGDLS; CDR2 reads YYNGEE. The V gene lost 0 bases and the J gene lost 5 bases, with 20 bases spanning the gap. The CDR3 protein is CASSVGIRGQGVETQYF. CDR3 coding DNA: TGTGCCAGCAGCGTAGGTATCAGGGGCCAGGGAGTGGAGACCCAGTACTTC.